The 27 T cell receptor beta chains below come from one sample, sequenced in a study of sequential checkpoint blockade in melanoma. Treatment described: randomized to nivolumab then ipilimumab (arm A) or the reverse (arm B). Measured with immunoSEQ multiplex PCR; TCRdb has only the in-frame clones, and not every one. The sample lists about 21,000 clones; 70% to 80% were seen once. Sequences were derived from CD8+ T cells sorted from blood (inferred from file names), sampled from a patient given nivolumab and ipilimumab in sequence. The origin of the receptors is a human donor with melanoma.

The chain has TRBV4-2 and TRBJ2-7, with 7 bases fitting TRBD1. The CDR3 has 14 amino acids. Germline-derived CDR1 and CDR2 are LGHNA and YNFKEQ. V gave up 1 base and J gave up 6 bases; unmatched junction bases: 6. The chain's CDR3 is CASSQGQGLGEQYF. The CDR3, as DNA: TGTGCCAGCAGCCAAGGACAGGGCCTGGGCGAGCAGTACTTC.

The CDR3, as DNA: TGCACCAGCAGCATTGAACGTTTGTGCACAAGTCGGGCCAACGTCCTGACTTTC. Its translation is CTSSIERLCTSRANVLTF. The chain has TRBV1 and TRBJ2-6; the DNA was not compared with TRBD1, the D call given in the table. TRBV1 is labeled a pseudogene. The CDR3 is 18 amino acids.

The rearrangement links TRBV7-9 to TRBJ1-2; D gene uncertain. Trimming pared 1 base from V and 4 bases from J, leaving 10 bases between. The CDR3 runs 14 residues. In germline, CDR1 is SEHNR, CDR2 FQNEAQ (reference sequence). The CDR3 loop reads CASSLDNPTYGYTF. CDR3 in DNA: TGTGCCAGCAGCTTAGACAACCCAACCTATGGCTACACCTTC.

The V and J genes are TRBV7-9 and TRBJ1-3; D not certain. CDR3 length: 14 residues. V was cut by 4 bases and J by 2 bases, with 9 bases left in between. Germline values: CDR1 SEHNR, CDR2 FQNEAQ (reference sequence). CDR3 residues: CASSWPGAGNTIYF. DNA for the CDR3: TGTGCCAGCAGCTGGCCCGGGGCTGGAAACACCATATATTTT.

The V and J genes are TRBV7-9 and TRBJ1-2, with 9 positions matching TRBD1. The germline CDR1 and CDR2 sequences are SEHNR and FQNEAQ (reference sequence). J was trimmed by 6 bases and V by 5 bases; bases with no gene match: 7. The CDR3 spans 14 residues. This chain's CDR3 is CASSLGTGGDGYTF. CDR3 DNA sequence: TGTGCCAGCAGCCTAGGAACAGGGGGCGATGGCTACACCTTC.

This clone has only one observation. The gene calls are TRBV28 and TRBJ2-7; 11 bases map to TRBD1. The CDR3 contains 17 residues. Germline lookup yields CDR1 MDHEN and CDR2 SYDVKM. Trimming took 2 bases from V and 5 from J; bases not matched to a gene: 11. The CDR3 DNA is TGTGCCAGCAGTTTAGGGACAGGGGGACTAATTTTCGACGAGCAGTACTTC. Encoded protein: CASSLGTGGLIFDEQYF.

The chain couples TRBV7-8 to TRBJ1-2; 9 bases are a match to TRBD1. Germline trimming cut 4 bases from V and 3 bases from J; bases unmatched to any gene: 6. This CDR3 has 15 residues. Germline V lookup: CDR1 SGHVS, CDR2 FQNEAQ. The CDR3 nucleotides are TGTGCCAGCAGCTCGAGGGGACAGGGTTACTATGGCTACACCTTC. This encodes CASSSRGQGYYGYTF. The variable domain in full, completed from reference TRBV7-8 and TRBJ1-2, reads GAGVSQSPRYKVAKRGQDVALRCDPISGHVSLFWYQQALGQGPEFLTYFQNEAQLDKSGLPSDRFFAERPEGSVSTLKIQRTQQEDSAVYLCASSSRGQGYYGYTFGSGTRLTVV.

The rearrangement joins TRBV7-6 to TRBJ1-2; TRBD1 agrees at 8 bases. Trimming at V came to 5 bases and at J to 4 bases, leaving 6 bases not matched to a gene. CDR1 and CDR2 from the germline V gene are SGHVS and FNYEAQ. This CDR3 has 14 residues. This chain's CDR3 is CASSLQGDSYGYTF. The CDR3 DNA reads TGTGCCAGCAGCCTACAGGGGGATTCCTATGGCTACACCTTC.

The rearrangement uses TRBV30 and TRBJ1-5; D gene uncertain. Trimming removed 4 bases at V and 0 bases at J, with 7 bases between. The CDR3 covers 13 residues. Germline assignment: CDR1 GTSNPN and CDR2 SVGIG (reference sequence). The CDR3 nucleotides are TGTGCCTGGAACGGCGGTAGCAATCAGCCCCAGCATTTT. This sequence encodes CAWNGGSNQPQHF. Looking up the rest from reference TRBV30 and TRBJ1-5 gives the full variable domain: SQTIHQWPATLVQPVGSPLSLECTVEGTSNPNLYWYRQAAGRGLQLLFYSVGIGQISSEVPQNLSASRPQDRQFILSSKKLLLSDSGFYLCAWNGGSNQPQHFGDGTRLSIL.

V is TRBV9 and J is TRBJ2-7; 11 nucleotides line up with TRBD1. This CDR3 has 14 residues. Losses at the gene ends were 2 bases for V and 4 bases for J; bases not matched to a gene: 2. Germline lookup yields CDR1 SGDLS and CDR2 YYNGEE. The CDR3: CASSVGQGGYEQYF. CDR3 nucleotides: TGTGCCAGCAGCGTGGGACAGGGGGGATACGAGCAGTACTTC.

The V and J genes are TRBV13 and TRBJ1-1; perhaps TRBD1 as D (5 bases). CDR3 length: 16 residues. The V and J ends lost 5 bases and 0 bases respectively, with 16 bases between them. Germline V lookup: CDR1 PRHDT, CDR2 FYEKMQ (reference sequence). The CDR3 region is CASSPSGGLMNTEAFF. CDR3 coding DNA: TGTGCCAGCAGCCCGTCGGGGGGATTAATGAACACTGAAGCTTTCTTT.

The V and J genes are TRBV6-5 and TRBJ2-7; 8 bases fit TRBD2. The CDR3 covers 15 residues. The J segment lost 5 bases and the V segment lost 4 bases, leaving 10 bases of the junction unmatched. CDR1 is MNHEY, CDR2 SVGAGI, per germline. The CDR3 loop is CASSSGSGGSNEQYF. Written as DNA, the CDR3 is TGTGCCAGCAGTTCTGGGTCGGGAGGGAGTAACGAGCAGTACTTC.

The chain uses TRBV19 and TRBJ2-7; maybe TRBD2 (7 bases). CDR3 length: 14 residues. Trimming cost V 5 bases and J 3 bases, with 14 bases left between them. CDR1 and CDR2 (germline): LNHDA, SQIVND (reference sequence). The CDR3 spells CASSPEGGVYEQYF. The CDR3 DNA reads as TGTGCCAGTAGTCCCGAGGGGGGGGTCTACGAGCAGTACTTC.

The DNA for the CDR3 is TGTGCCAGCAGCACAGCCCTCCGGGGTCTTTCGGGAAACACCATATATTTT. Amino acid sequence: CASSTALRGLSGNTIYF. The V call is TRBV7-9, the J call TRBJ1-3; D gene ambiguous. The V and J ends lost 5 bases and 4 bases respectively, with 21 bases between them. Looked up from germline, CDR1 is SEHNR and CDR2 is FQNEAQ (reference sequence). The CDR3 has 17 residues.

The chain employs TRBV19 and TRBJ2-7, with 9 bases matching TRBD2. J gave up 1 base and V 0 bases, and 1 base lay outside the gene matches. Germline CDR1 and CDR2: LNHDA and SQIVND (reference sequence). The CDR3 sequence is 15 residues long. This chain's CDR3 is CASSIDSGGSYEQYF. CDR3 coding DNA: TGTGCCAGTAGTATAGATAGCGGGGGATCCTACGAGCAGTACTTC.

CDR3 DNA: TGTGCCAGCAGTTCGGGGGGGGGATACGAGCAGTACTTC. This encodes CASSSGGGYEQYF. This rearrangement joins TRBV27 to TRBJ2-7, with 8 bases fitting TRBD2. The V segment lost 4 bases and the J segment 4 bases; nucleotides outside the gene matches: 3. The length of the CDR3 is 13 residues. Germline CDR1 MNHEY, CDR2 SMNVEV (reference sequence).

The chain has TRBV7-9 and TRBJ2-7; D not certain. Trimming took 4 bases from V and 2 from J, leaving 12 bases between them. The CDR3 length is 14 residues. Germline assignment: CDR1 SEHNR and CDR2 FQNEAQ (reference sequence). CDR3 DNA: TGTGCCAGCAGCTCCGAGGCCGGCCCCTACGAGCAGTACTTC. It codes for CASSSEAGPYEQYF.

The chain joins TRBV7-6 to TRBJ1-1; D unresolved. There are 18 residues in the CDR3. V was clipped by 3 bases and J by 4 bases, with 24 bases between them. Germline assignment: CDR1 SGHVS and CDR2 FNYEAQ. The CDR3 sequence: CASSFNPDGGRGFTEAFF. In DNA form, the CDR3 reads TGTGCCAGCAGCTTCAATCCGGACGGAGGGCGGGGATTCACTGAAGCTTTCTTT.

The count of this clone is one. This sequence joins TRBV11-2 and TRBJ2-7, with 9 bases matching TRBD1. V shed 6 bases, J shed 3 bases, and the junction held 9 bases outside the gene matches. Germline-derived CDR1 and CDR2 are SGHAT and FQNNGV. The CDR3 has 15 amino acids. The CDR3: CASRRGTGLFYEQYF. CDR3 in DNA: TGTGCCAGCAGAAGGGGGACAGGGCTCTTCTACGAGCAGTACTTC.

The chain has TRBV6-5 and TRBJ1-5, with unresolved D. Germline V gene lookup returns CDR1 MNHEY and CDR2 SVGAGI. The CDR3 runs to 14 residues. Trimming took 2 bases from V and 4 from J, leaving 9 bases between them. The CDR3 loop is CASSYVAGNQPQHF. For the CDR3, the DNA is TGTGCCAGCAGTTACGTCGCGGGGAATCAGCCCCAGCATTTT.

The V and J genes are TRBV13 and TRBJ1-4, with D possibly being TRBD1 (6 bases). Per the germline V gene, CDR1 is PRHDT and CDR2 is FYEKMQ (reference sequence). CDR3 size: 17 residues. V dropped 1 base and J dropped 4 bases, with 16 bases sitting between them. For the CDR3, the DNA is TGTGCCAGCAGCTTAGCCTCTACAGGGTGGAATAATGAAAAACTGTTTTTT. This encodes CASSLASTGWNNEKLFF.

The CDR3: CASSYPASGQTYEQYF. The CDR3 DNA reads as TGTGCCAGCAGTTACCCCGCTTCGGGACAGACCTACGAGCAGTACTTC. This sequence joins TRBV6-5 and TRBJ2-7, with 7 nucleotides matching TRBD1. Looked up from germline, CDR1 is MNHEY and CDR2 is SVGAGI. The CDR3 sequence is 16 residues long. V trimming: 2 bases; J trimming: 2 bases; junction bases outside the gene matches: 9.

The chain carries TRBV6-1 and TRBJ2-7; 9 nucleotides line up with TRBD2. Germline V gene sequence: CDR1 MNHNS, CDR2 SASEGT. The J segment lost 6 bases and the V segment lost 3 bases, leaving 6 bases of the junction unmatched. The CDR3 loop spans 14 amino acids. CDR3 DNA: TGTGCCAGCAGTGACATAGCGGGAGAGGGCGAGCAGTACTTC. It codes for CASSDIAGEGEQYF.

This chain joins TRBV6-1 and TRBJ1-5; weak D call: TRBD1 (6 bases). CDR1 is MNHNS, CDR2 SASEGT, per germline. V was clipped by 3 bases and J by 4 bases, with 7 bases between them. CDR3 length: 13 amino acids. The CDR3 sequence: CASSETGNQPQHF. DNA of the CDR3: TGTGCCAGCAGTGAGACAGGTAATCAGCCCCAGCATTTT.

The sample holds one count of this clone. This rearrangement joins TRBV5-8 to TRBJ1-3, with D possibly matching TRBD1 (5 bases). V dropped 2 bases and J dropped 0 bases, with 9 bases sitting between them. Germline values: CDR1 SGHTS, CDR2 YDEGEE. CDR3 length: 15 amino acids. The CDR3 is CASSLGVSSGNTIYF. CDR3 sequence (DNA): TGTGCCAGCAGCTTAGGGGTATCCTCTGGAAACACCATATATTTT. Full variable domain (missing parts from reference TRBV5-8 and TRBJ1-3): EAGVTQSPTHLIKTRGQQATLRCSPISGHTSVYWYQQALGLGLQFLLWYDEGEERNRGNFPPRFSGRQFPNYSSELNVNALELEDSALYLCASSLGVSSGNTIYFGEGSWLTVV.

A word on this clone: A much larger clone differs by one base, so this may be a read error. The chain uses TRBV5-6 and TRBJ2-7; D remains unclear. V shed 2 bases and J shed 2 bases, with 5 bases lying between them. CDR3 size: 12 residues. Germline assignment: CDR1 SGHDT and CDR2 YYEEEE. For the CDR3, the DNA is TGTGCCAGCAGCTTAGCGACCTACGAGCAGTACTTC. Its translation: CASSLATYEQYF.

The rearrangement uses TRBV4-1 and TRBJ1-2; 8 bases are shared with TRBD1. Unmatched junction bases numbered 7, after V lost 4 bases and J lost 6 bases. This CDR3 comprises 14 residues. CDR1 is MGHRA, CDR2 YSYEKL, per germline. The CDR3 loop reads CASSLPGQADGYTF. The CDR3 DNA reads TGCGCCAGCAGCCTACCGGGACAGGCGGATGGCTACACCTTC.